This T cell receptor beta chain was retrieved from a study of T cell responses to AZD1222 COVID-19 vaccine (dated by TCRdb to the early 2020s). With regard to the full study: Because spike-specific TCR depth and breadth did not differ between the two schedules, AZD1222 recipients who got a second dose at roughly 4 weeks were pooled with those who got a second dose at roughly 12 weeks. TCR sequencing covered more than 230 trial participants: 200 to 220 given two doses of AZD1222 and approximately 26 given two doses of MenACWY control vaccine. Enrollment into the trials was organized by age into subgroups of 18-55, 56-69 and 70-plus years, and those subgroups contained approximately 160, 26 and 62 TCR-sequenced participants, respectively. Beyond this particular receptor, the publication reports: In the small 56-69-year group, the increase in depth fell short of significance, most likely because of low power. Vaccine-associated CD4 TCRs spanned the whole spike protein, with dominant responses in regions 160-218 and 743-854. Reportedly, close to half of the unique spike-specific TCRs recognized epitopes lying outside the regions that are mutated in the B.1.351 and B.1.1.7 variants. A significant rise in spike-specific TCR breadth and depth was observed after two AZD1222 doses relative to day 0 and relative to MenACWY recipients. Participants were mostly white British and included more females than males, and it was suggested by the authors that clonal diversity may have been underestimated. Because no day 14 peak-response samples were available, the repertoires could be characterized only after the peak T cell response. Conclusions about previously exposed vaccinees were limited because only a handful of AZD1222 recipients were SARS-CoV-2 seropositive at baseline.

What this sample's time point label stands for: baseline before first vaccination. Vaccinee samples were obtained from the UK trials COV001 and COV002, which included a single-blind randomized controlled phase 2/3 trial of AZD1222 (ChAdOx1 nCoV-19) in healthy adults. Trial participant PBMC samples were collected at day 0 and day 28 after the second dose for TCRbeta chain sequencing. The CDR3 regions of human TCRbeta chains were subjected to immunosequencing. In the source study's methods: TCRs in the repertoires were compared against a reference library of SARS-CoV-2-specific TCRs that had been generated with the MIRA antigen-specificity platform. Breadth was defined as the fraction of unique TCRs that were SARS-CoV-2-associated. Depth was defined as the fraction of total T cells that were SARS-CoV-2-associated. Using the MIRA data, each spike-specific TCR was assigned both to the spike region to which the TCR was reactive and to a CD4 or CD8 class. Log10-transformed breadth and depth values were compared by one-way ANOVA with Sidak's multiple comparisons tests. TCRdb re-hosts the immuneACCESS table, in-frame sequences only. Its copies lack some clones; in the studies checked, an unresolved V gene accounts for under half of them, and the cause for the rest is not known. The V and J calls and clone size come from that table; D and trimming were worked out from the DNA. For this sample the table gives some 100,000 clones, of which less than 90% were detected only once. The biggest ten clones account for about a sixth of the sample.

Relative to germline, V is 2 bases shorter and J is 1 base shorter, with 5 bases between their ends. The germline V gene (reference sequence) specifies LGHDT as CDR1 and YNNKEL as CDR2. The CDR3, cysteine through phenylalanine, is 13 amino acids long. The read is trimmed to its CDR3 DNA, 39 bases read in frame from base 1. With respect to this clone: Its cognate antigen has yet to be identified. No much larger clone exists at a distance of one base, and base qualities are not known.

Sequenced here: peripheral blood, sampled on day 0 of AZD1222 vaccination. The chain employs TRBV3-1 (or the pseudogene TRBV3-2) and TRBJ1-1, with no reliable assignment of the D segment. The origin of this receptor is an adult in good health. The CDR3 reads as follows: CASSQIRNTEAFF. The DNA sequence is given as TGTGCCAGCAGCCAAATCAGGAACACTGAAGCTTTCTTT.